The T cell receptor beta chain described here comes from a study of cytomegalovirus exposure and HLA in healthy donors. Study-wide results and caveats: Researchers counted over 150 TCR beta chains as cytomegalovirus-associated. Sequences of the TCR beta chain were said to predict the HLA-A and HLA-B alleles of most subjects accurately. Later, TCR association rates were found to vary by HLA locus, highest for DRB1 and lowest for HLA-C.

With respect to this clone: Antigen unknown.

PCR used 60 Vbeta primers and 13 Jbeta primers. Data came from immunoSEQ multiplex PCR; TCRdb stores just in-frame clones and leaves some out. The sample records 150,000 to 200,000 clones, roughly 80% being singletons. Each donor's status was that of a healthy bone marrow donor. Germline CDR1 reads MNHEY; CDR2 reads SVGAGI. This CDR3 comprises 15 residues. V gave up 5 bases and J gave up 8 bases; unmatched junction bases: 9. Input material: PBMCs. The chain combines TRBV6-5 with TRBJ1-5, with TRBD1 matching 10 bases. This clonotype was sampled from a man aged 40-49 years in good health and CMV-seropositive. CDR3 sequence reads: CASSRGTGEFEPQHF. The CDR3 DNA sequence: TGTGCCAGCAGTCGGGGGACAGGGGAATTCGAGCCCCAGCATTTT.